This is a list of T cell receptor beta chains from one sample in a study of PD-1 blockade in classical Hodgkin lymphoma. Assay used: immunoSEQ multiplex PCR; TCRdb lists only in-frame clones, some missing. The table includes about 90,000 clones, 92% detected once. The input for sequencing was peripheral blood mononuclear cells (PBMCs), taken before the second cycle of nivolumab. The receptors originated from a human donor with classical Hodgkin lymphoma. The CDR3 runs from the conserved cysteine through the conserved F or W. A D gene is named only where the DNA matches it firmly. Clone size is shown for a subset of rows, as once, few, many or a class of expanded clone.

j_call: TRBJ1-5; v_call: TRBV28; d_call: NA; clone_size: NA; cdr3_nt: TGTGCCAGCAGTCCCCCACCGGCAGGGGTAGTTCAGCCCCAGCATTTT; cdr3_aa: CASSPPPAGVVQPQHF
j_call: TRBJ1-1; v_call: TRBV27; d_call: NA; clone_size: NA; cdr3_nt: TGTGCCAGCAGTTTGCGGGGGAACAGTCATAGATTGGGCATGAACACTGAAGCTTTCTTT; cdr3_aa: CASSLRGNSHRLGMNTEAFF
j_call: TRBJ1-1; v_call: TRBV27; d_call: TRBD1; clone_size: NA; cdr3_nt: TGTGCCAGCAGATGGACAGGGCGGAACACTGAAGCTTTCTTT; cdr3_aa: CASRWTGRNTEAFF
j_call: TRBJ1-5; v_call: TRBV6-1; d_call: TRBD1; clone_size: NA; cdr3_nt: TGTGCCAGCAGTGGGTCGGGACAGGGGGCGTTGGGCAATCAGCCCCAGCATTTT; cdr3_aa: CASSGSGQGALGNQPQHF
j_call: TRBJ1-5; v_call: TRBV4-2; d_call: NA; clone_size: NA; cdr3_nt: TGTGCCAGCAGCCAAGATGACAGTTCCAATCAGCCCCAGCATTTT; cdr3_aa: CASSQDDSSNQPQHF
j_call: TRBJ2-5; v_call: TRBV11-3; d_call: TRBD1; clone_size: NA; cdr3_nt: TGTGCCAGCAGCCATCGACAGGGTGAAGGGGAGACCCAGTACTTC; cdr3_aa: CASSHRQGEGETQYF
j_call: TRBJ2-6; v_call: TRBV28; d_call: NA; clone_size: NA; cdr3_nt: TGTGCCAGCAGTTTGATCGGTGGGGCTGGGGCCAACGTCCTGACTTTC; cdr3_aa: CASSLIGGAGANVLTF
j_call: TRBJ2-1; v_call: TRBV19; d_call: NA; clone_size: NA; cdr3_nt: TGTGCCAGTAGTCTGCCGGGGGGCGCATACAATGAGCAGTTCTTC; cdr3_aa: CASSLPGGAYNEQFF
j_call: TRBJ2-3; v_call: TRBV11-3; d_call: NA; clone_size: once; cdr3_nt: TGTGCCAGCAGCTTAGGGTTTGGGGTTACAGATACGCAGTATTTT; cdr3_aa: CASSLGFGVTDTQYF
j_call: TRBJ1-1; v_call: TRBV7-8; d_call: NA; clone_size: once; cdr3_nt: TGTGCCAGCAGCCGCAATGAAGCTTTCTTT; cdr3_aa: CASSRNEAFF
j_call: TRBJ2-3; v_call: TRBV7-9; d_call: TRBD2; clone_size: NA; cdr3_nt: TGTGCCAGCAGCTTGGGGCTAGCGGGACTATCATATTTT; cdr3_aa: CASSLGLAGLSYF
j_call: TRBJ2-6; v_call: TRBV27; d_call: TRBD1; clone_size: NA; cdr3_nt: TGTGCCAGCAGTCCGACAGGGAGCTCTGGGGCCAACGTCCTGACTTTC; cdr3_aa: CASSPTGSSGANVLTF
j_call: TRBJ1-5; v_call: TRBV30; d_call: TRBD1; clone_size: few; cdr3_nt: TGTGCCTGGAGTGGGGGACAGGGACATCAGCCCCAGCATTTT; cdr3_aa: CAWSGGQGHQPQHF
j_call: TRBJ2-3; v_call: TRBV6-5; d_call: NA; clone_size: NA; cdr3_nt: TGTGCCAGCAGTTACCCCGGGGCAGATACGCAGTATTTT; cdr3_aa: CASSYPGADTQYF
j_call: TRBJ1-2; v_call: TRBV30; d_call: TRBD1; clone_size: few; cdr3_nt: TGTGCCTGGAGAATAGAGGGGGCTTTGTATGGCTACACCTTC; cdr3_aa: CAWRIEGALYGYTF
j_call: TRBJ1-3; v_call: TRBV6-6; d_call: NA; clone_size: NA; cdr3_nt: TGTGCCAGCAGTCGCCCTAGAAACACCATATATTTT; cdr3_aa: CASSRPRNTIYF
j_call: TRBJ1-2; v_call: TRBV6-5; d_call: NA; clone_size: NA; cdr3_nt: TGTGCCAGCAGTCGACTCCCGGGTGTCGACTATGGCTACACCTTC; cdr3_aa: CASSRLPGVDYGYTF
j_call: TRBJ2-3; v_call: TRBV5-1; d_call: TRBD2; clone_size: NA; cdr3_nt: TGCGCCAGCAGCTCTGTGACCGGGAGGATGGAAGATACGCAGTATTTT; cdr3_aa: CASSSVTGRMEDTQYF
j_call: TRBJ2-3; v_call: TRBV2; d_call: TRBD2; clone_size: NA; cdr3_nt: TGTGCCTCTCCGGGACTAGCAACAGATACGCAGTATTTT; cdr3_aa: CASPGLATDTQYF
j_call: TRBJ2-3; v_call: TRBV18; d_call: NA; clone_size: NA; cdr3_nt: TGTGCCAGCTCACCGATAGGTCCAGATACGCAGTATTTT; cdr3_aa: CASSPIGPDTQYF
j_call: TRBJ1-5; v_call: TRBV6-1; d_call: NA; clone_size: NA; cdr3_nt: TGTGCCAGCAGTGAAAACATCCCCCCCCAGCATTTT; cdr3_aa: CASSENIPPQHF
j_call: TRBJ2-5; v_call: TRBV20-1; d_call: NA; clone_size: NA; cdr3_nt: TGCAGTGGAGTGTTTGGAGAGACCCAGTACTTC; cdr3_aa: CSGVFGETQYF
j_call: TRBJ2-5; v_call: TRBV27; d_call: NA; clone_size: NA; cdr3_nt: TGTGCCATCCGGGGGTCAAGGGGTTGGGAGACCCAGTACTTC; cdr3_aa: CAIRGSRGWETQYF
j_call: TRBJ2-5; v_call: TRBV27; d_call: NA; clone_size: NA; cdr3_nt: TGTGCCAGCAGTTTACTGGACGGGGCTCCCCAGTACTTC; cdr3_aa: CASSLLDGAPQYF
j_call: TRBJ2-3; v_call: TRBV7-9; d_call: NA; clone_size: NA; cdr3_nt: TGTGCCAGCAGACCCGGTAGCGTCAATACGCAGTATTTT; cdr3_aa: CASRPGSVNTQYF
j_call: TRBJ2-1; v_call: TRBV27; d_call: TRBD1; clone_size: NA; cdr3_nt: TGTGCCAGCAGTCACCCATGGGGACAGGGTCCTTTTCATGAGCAGTTCTTC; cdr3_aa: CASSHPWGQGPFHEQFF
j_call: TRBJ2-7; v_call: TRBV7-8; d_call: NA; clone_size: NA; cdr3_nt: TGTGCCAGCAGCTTAGCCGTGGTCCCCACCGCCTACGAGCAGTACTTC; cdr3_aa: CASSLAVVPTAYEQYF
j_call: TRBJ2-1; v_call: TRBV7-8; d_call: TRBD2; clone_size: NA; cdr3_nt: TGTGCCAGCAGCCATAGCCTAGCGGGAGCCTCCTACAATGAGCAGTTCTTC; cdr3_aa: CASSHSLAGASYNEQFF
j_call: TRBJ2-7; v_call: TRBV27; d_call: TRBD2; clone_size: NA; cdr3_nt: TGTGCCAGCAGTTTATCCCGTAGCGGGAGCCGTTACGACGAGCAGTACTTC; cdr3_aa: CASSLSRSGSRYDEQYF